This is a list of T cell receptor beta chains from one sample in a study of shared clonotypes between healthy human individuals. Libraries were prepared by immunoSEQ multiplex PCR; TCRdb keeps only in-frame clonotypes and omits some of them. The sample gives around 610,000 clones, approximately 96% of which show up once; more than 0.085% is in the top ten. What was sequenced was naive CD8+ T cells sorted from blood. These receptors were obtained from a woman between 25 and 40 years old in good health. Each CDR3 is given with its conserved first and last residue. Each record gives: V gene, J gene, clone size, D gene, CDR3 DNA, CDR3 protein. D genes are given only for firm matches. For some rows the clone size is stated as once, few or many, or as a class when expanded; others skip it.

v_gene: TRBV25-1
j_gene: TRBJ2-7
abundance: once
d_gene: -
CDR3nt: TGTGCCAGCAGTGAAGTGGGAGAGCAGTACTTC
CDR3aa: CASSEVGEQYF

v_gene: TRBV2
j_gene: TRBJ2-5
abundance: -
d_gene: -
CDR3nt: TGTGCCAGCAGTTTTACTGCAGAGTACCAAGAGACCCAGTACTTC
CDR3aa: CASSFTAEYQETQYF

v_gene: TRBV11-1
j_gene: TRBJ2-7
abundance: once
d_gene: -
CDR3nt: TGTGCCAGCAGCTTAGGACAGGCGGACTACGAGCAGTACTTC
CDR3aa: CASSLGQADYEQYF

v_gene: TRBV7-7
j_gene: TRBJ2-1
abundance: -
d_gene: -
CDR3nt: TGTGCCAGCAGCTCCGGACGCTACAATGAGCAGTTCTTC
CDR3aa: CASSSGRYNEQFF

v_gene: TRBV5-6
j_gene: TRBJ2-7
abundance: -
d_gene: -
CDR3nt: TGTGCCAGCGGCGCTGAGAACAGAGCCTACGAGCAGTACTTC
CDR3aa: CASGAENRAYEQYF

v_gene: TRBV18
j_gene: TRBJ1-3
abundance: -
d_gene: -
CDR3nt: TGTGCCAGCTCACCACGGGGGCCTTGGGAGTCTGGAAACACCATATATTTT
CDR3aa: CASSPRGPWESGNTIYF

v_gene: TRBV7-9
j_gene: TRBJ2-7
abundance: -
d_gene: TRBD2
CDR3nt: TGTGCCAGCAGGACCGGGACTAGCGGGAACTACGAGCAGTACTTC
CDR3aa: CASRTGTSGNYEQYF

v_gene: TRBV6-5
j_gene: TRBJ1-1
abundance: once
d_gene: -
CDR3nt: TGTGCCAGCAGTTATCTCGATGGGAACGGTGAAGCTTTCTTT
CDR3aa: CASSYLDGNGEAFF

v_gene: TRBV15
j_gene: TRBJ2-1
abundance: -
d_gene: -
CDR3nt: TGTGCCACCAGCAGAGAACCCGAGACTTCCTACAATGAGCAGTTCTTC
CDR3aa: CATSREPETSYNEQFF

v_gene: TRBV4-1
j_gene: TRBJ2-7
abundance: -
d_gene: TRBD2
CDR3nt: TGCGCCAGCAGCCAAGAGGGACTAGCGGGAGGTGACGGCTACGAGCAGTACTTC
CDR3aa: CASSQEGLAGGDGYEQYF

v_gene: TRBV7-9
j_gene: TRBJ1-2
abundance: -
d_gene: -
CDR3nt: TGTGCCAGCAGCTTGGCAGGCTACACCTTC
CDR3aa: CASSLAGYTF

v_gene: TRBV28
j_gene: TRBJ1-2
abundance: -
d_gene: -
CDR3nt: TGTGCCAGCAGTTTGTATAATGCCGAGGAAACTAACTATGGCTACACCTTC
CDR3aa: CASSLYNAEETNYGYTF

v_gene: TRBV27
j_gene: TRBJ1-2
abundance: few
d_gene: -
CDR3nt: TGTGCCAGCAGTCCCCTGTTGGACGGACGCTACACCTTC
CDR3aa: CASSPLLDGRYTF

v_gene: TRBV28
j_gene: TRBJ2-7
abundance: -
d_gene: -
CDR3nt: TGTGCCAGCAGTTTTTGGGGGGCAGTCTACGAGCAGTACTTC
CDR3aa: CASSFWGAVYEQYF

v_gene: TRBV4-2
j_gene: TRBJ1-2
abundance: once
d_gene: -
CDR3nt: TGTGCCAGCAGCCAAGATGAGGCGAACTATGGCTACACCTTC
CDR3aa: CASSQDEANYGYTF

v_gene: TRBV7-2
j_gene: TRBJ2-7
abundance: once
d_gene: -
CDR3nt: TGTGCCAGCAGCTTAGACGCGGAGTCCTACGAGCAGTACTTC
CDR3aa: CASSLDAESYEQYF

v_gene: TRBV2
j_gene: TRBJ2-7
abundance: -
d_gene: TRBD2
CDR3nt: TGTGCCAGCAGAGGTATTAGCGGGAGCTCTTACGAGCAGTACTTC
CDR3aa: CASRGISGSSYEQYF

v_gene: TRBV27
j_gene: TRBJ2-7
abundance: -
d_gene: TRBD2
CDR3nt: TGTGCCAGCAGTTTAGGCGCGGGAGTCCCCTACGAGCAGTACTTC
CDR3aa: CASSLGAGVPYEQYF

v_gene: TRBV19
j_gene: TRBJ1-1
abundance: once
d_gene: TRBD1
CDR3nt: TGTGCCAGTAGTATAGGGACAGGGGAATTCGCTGAAGCTTTCTTT
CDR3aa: CASSIGTGEFAEAFF

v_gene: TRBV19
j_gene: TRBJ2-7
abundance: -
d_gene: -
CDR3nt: TGTGCCAGTAGTAGCACTGGACTAACTTACGAGCAGTACTTC
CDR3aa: CASSSTGLTYEQYF

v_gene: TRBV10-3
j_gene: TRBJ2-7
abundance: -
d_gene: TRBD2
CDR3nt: TGTGCCATCAGTCCCTCTAGCGGCTGGTCCTACGAGCAGTACTTC
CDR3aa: CAISPSSGWSYEQYF

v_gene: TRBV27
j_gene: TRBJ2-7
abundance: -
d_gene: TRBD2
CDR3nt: TGTGCCAGCAGTCCCCAGCGGGGACCCTACGAGCAGTACTTC
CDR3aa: CASSPQRGPYEQYF

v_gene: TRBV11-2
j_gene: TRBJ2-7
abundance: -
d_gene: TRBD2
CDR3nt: TGTGCCAGCAGCTTAGGGGCGGGAGGGTTGTACGAGCAGTACTTC
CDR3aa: CASSLGAGGLYEQYF

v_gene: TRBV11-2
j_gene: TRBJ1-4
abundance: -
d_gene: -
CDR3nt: TGTGCCAGCACCACTAGTTATGAAAAACTGTTTTTT
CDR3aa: CASTTSYEKLFF

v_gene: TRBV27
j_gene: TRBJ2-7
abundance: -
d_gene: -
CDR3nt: TGTGCCAGCAGTTACCTGACAAACAGCTCCTACGAGCAGTACTTC
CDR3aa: CASSYLTNSSYEQYF

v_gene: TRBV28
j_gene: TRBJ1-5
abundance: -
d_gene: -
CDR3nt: TGTGCCAGCAGTTTCGCTGGGGTGAGCAATCAGCCCCAGCATTTT
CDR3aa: CASSFAGVSNQPQHF

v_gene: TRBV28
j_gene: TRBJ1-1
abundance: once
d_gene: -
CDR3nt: TGTGCCAGCAGTTCCCCGGGGAGGGAGTTGTTCACTGAAGCTTTCTTT
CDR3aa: CASSSPGRELFTEAFF

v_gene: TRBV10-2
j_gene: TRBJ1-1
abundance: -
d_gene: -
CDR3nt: TGCGCCAGCAGCGAGCAGGGGTTTTCGGGGGCACTGAACACTGAAGCTTTCTTT
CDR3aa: CASSEQGFSGALNTEAFF

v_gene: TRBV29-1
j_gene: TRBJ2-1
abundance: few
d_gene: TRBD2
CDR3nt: TGCAGCGTCAGACTAGCGGGCTACAATGAGCAGTTCTTC
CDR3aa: CSVRLAGYNEQFF

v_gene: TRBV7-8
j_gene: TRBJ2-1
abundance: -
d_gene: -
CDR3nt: TGTGCCAGCAGCTCACGGTCCACCGGATCCGACAATGAGCAGTTCTTC
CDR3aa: CASSSRSTGSDNEQFF

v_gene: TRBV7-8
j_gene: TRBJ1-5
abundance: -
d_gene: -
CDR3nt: TGTGCCAGCAGCTTGGGCAAGCTGCAGCCCCAGCATTTT
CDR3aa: CASSLGKLQPQHF

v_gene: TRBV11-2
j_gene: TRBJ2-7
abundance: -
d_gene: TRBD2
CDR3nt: TGTGCCAGCAGCCAAAGCGGGAGGGAGGTCTACGAGCAGTACTTC
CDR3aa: CASSQSGREVYEQYF

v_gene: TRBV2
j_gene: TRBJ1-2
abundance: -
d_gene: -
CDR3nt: TGTGCCAGCAGTGGCCTCCGCGCGTCCCTAAATTATGGCTACACCTTC
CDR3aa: CASSGLRASLNYGYTF

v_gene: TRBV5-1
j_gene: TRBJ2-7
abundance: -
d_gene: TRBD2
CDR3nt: TGCGCCAGCAGCCTCACTAGCGGGAGAGACGAGCAGTACTTC
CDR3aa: CASSLTSGRDEQYF

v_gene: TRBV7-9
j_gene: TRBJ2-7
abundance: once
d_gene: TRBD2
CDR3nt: TGTGCCAGCAGCCCCGGGACTAGCGGGAGGCAAGCCTACGAGCAGTACTTC
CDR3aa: CASSPGTSGRQAYEQYF

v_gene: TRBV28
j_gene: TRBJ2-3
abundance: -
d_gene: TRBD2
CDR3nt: TGTGCCAGCAGTTTAAGGACTAGCGGGGATCTCACAGATACGCAGTATTTT
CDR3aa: CASSLRTSGDLTDTQYF

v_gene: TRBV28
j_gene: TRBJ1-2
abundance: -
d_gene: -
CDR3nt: TGTGCCAGCACCCTACTGGACAGAGGTTATGGCTACACCTTC
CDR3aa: CASTLLDRGYGYTF

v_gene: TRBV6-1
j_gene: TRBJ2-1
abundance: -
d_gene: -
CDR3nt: TGTGCCAGCACCGGGACGTCGAGCTACAATGAGCAGTTCTTC
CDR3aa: CASTGTSSYNEQFF

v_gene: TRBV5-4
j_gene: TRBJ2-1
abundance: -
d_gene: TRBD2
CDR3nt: TGTGCCAGCAGCATACTAGCGAGCTCCTACAATGAGCAGTTCTTC
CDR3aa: CASSILASSYNEQFF

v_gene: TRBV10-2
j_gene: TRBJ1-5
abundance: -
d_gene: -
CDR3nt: TGCGCCAGCAGTGAGGGGTACATCCAGCCCCAGCATTTT
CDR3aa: CASSEGYIQPQHF

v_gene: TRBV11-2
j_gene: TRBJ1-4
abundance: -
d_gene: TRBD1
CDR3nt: TGTGCCAGCAGCTCATTGGTATGGGACAGGAGGGAAAAACTGTTTTTT
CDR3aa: CASSSLVWDRREKLFF

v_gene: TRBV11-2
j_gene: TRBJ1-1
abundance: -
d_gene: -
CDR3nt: TGTGCCAGCAGCGGATCAGGGGTCCGAGCTGAAGCTTTCTTT
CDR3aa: CASSGSGVRAEAFF

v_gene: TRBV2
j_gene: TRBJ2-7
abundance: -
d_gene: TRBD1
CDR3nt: TGTGCCAGCAGTCATGGACAGGGGAGAACCTACGAGCAGTACTTC
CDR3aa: CASSHGQGRTYEQYF

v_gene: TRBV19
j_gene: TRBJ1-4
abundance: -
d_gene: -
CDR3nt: TGTGCCAGTAGTATACGGGGATTCGGTGCAACTAATGAAAAACTGTTTTTT
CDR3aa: CASSIRGFGATNEKLFF

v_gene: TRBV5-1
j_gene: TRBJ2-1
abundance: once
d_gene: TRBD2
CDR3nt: TGCGCCAGCGGGTCCGGGACTAGCGGGATGGATGAGCAGTTCTTC
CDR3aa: CASGSGTSGMDEQFF

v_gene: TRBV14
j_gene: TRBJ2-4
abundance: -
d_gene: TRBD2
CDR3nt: TGTGCCAGCAGCCCTTCGACTAGCAGGGCCAAAAACATTCAGTACTTC
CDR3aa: CASSPSTSRAKNIQYF

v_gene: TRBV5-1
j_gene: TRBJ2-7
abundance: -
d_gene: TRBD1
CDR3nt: TGCGCCAGCAGCTTGGCCGACAGGGTTGCCTACGAGCAGTACTTC
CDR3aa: CASSLADRVAYEQYF

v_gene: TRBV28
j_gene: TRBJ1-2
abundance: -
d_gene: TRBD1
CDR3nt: TGTGCCAGCAGTCGGGACAGCCTCTATGGCTACACCTTC
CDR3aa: CASSRDSLYGYTF

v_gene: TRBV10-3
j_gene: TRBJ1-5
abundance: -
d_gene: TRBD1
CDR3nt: TGTGCCATCAGTGAAGTAACAGGGGGGACTCAGCCCCAGCATTTT
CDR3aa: CAISEVTGGTQPQHF

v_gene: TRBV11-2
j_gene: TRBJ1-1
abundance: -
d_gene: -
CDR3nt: TGTGCCAGCAGCTTAGTAGGGGGGAACACTGAAGCTTTCTTT
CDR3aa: CASSLVGGNTEAFF